The 13 T cell receptor beta chains listed next were all sequenced from one sample in a study of tumor-infiltrating lymphocytes in primary liver carcinoma. With approximately 500 ng total RNA as template and a constant-region primer, TCR beta cDNA was made. Each TCR beta library was derived from three nested multiplex PCR rounds that employed slightly modified ARM-PCR. Both of the initial two PCR rounds ran for approximately 10 cycles and employed TRBV1-TRBV30 forward primers alongside a C-beta reverse primer. Via MiXCR, TCRdb re-called the multiplex PCR reads, giving one row per CDR3 protein. The repertoire holds about 330,000 distinct CDR3 sequences, around three fifths seen once, with 5.5% to 8% in the top ten. Blood RNA originated from unsorted whole blood, with germline DNA additionally extracted. Sequencing was done on a sample of peripheral blood. The receptors derive from a man aged 35 to 55 with primary liver carcinoma and hepatitis B virus infection.

Notes on this clonotype: One junction end does not reproduce the germline sequence, and a read error may be involved. The rearrangement uses TRBV11-3 and TRBJ2-1; D uncertain. The CDR3 is made up of 15 amino acids. The germline V gene encodes CDR1 SGHNT and CDR2 YENEEA. Here the CDR3 reads CVSSPDSGSYNVQFF. As DNA, the CDR3 is TGTGTCAGCAGCCCTGACTCGGGTAGCTACAATGTGCAGTTCTTC.

The CDR3 loop reads CASSLAGAGQAQHF. CDR3 nucleotides: TGTGCCAGCAGTTTAGCCGGGGCGGGACAGGCCCAGCATTTT. The rearrangement uses TRBV28 and TRBJ1-5; 8 nucleotides line up with TRBD1. Looked up from germline, CDR1 is MDHEN and CDR2 is SYDVKM. The CDR3 covers 14 residues. With 2 bases clipped from V and 11 bases from J, the junction kept 8 bases outside the gene matches.

This clonotype has only a few counts. This chain joins TRBV5-4 and TRBJ2-2; D is ambiguous. Per germline, CDR1 SGHNT and CDR2 YYREEE (reference sequence). The ends were cut back, 0 bases at V and 3 bases at J, with 6 bases in the middle. The CDR3 contains 14 residues. The CDR3 spells CASSLGQHTGELFF. CDR3 coding DNA: TGTGCCAGCAGCTTGGGACAACACACCGGGGAGCTGTTTTTT.

The chain combines TRBV7-9 with TRBJ2-3, with D unclear. V lost 0 bases, J lost 1 base, and 8 bases lay in between. From germline, CDR1 is SEHNR and CDR2 FQNEAQ (reference sequence). The CDR3 totals 15 residues. CDR3 in DNA: TGTGCCAGCAGCTTAGCTGGGTTCGGCACAGATACGCAGTATTTT. The encoded protein is CASSLAGFGTDTQYF.

This sequence joins TRBV4-2 and TRBJ1-4, with a possible D match to TRBD1 (5 bases). Germline V lookup: CDR1 LGHNA, CDR2 YNFKEQ. The CDR3 runs to 19 residues. V lost 1 base, J lost 0 bases, and 18 bases lay in between. CDR3 DNA: TGTGCCAGCAGCCAAGGGCAAGGGGATTTCCTCGCAACTAATGAAAAACTGTTTTTT. Its translation is CASSQGQGDFLATNEKLFF.

This clonotype has just a few counts. The chain carries TRBV4-3 and TRBJ2-3; 8 bases are shared with TRBD1. Germline V lookup: CDR1 LGHNA, CDR2 YSLEER. The junction had 6 bases not matched to a gene; V was cut back by 0 bases and J by 4 bases. The CDR3 extends over 16 amino acids. The chain's CDR3 is CASSQEWTGSADTQYF. CDR3 bases: TGCGCCAGCAGCCAAGAATGGACAGGGAGCGCAGATACGCAGTATTTT.

To note about this clonotype: Sequence at one end of the junction differs from germline and may be a read error. The chain carries TRBV4-1 and TRBJ2-5; 9 bases line up with TRBD1. Germline assignment: CDR1 MGHRA and CDR2 YSYEKL. CDR3 length: 17 amino acids. The CDR3 DNA reads as TGCGCCAGCAGCCAAGAGGACAGGGGCCTAAATCAAGAGGCCCAGTACTTC. Translated, it gives CASSQEDRGLNQEAQYF.

The CDR3: CASSHLDRNTEAFF. In DNA, the CDR3 is TGTGCCAGCAGTCACCTGGACAGGAACACTGAAGCTTTCTTT. The J gene is TRBJ1-1, the V gene TRBV12-3 or TRBV12-4, with a possible D match to TRBD1 (6 bases). The V end was cut by 5 bases, the J end by 1 base, with 11 bases between. CDR3 length: 14 amino acids.

Points on this clonotype: Relative to the germline gene, one junction end is altered; a read error may explain this. The chain carries TRBV6-2 or TRBV6-3 and TRBJ2-2; 7 bases fit TRBD2. CDR3 length: 18 residues. Per the germline V gene, CDR1 is MNHEY and CDR2 is SVGEGT. The CDR3 here is CASSYSLFKRGGTGELIF. The DNA of the CDR3 is TGTGCCAGCAGTTACTCGCTTTTCAAGCGGGGTGGGACCGGGGAGCTGATTTTT.

This sequence joins TRBV19 and TRBJ2-7; 7 nucleotides agree with TRBD1. Germline assignment: CDR1 LNHDA and CDR2 SQIVND (reference sequence). The CDR3 runs 14 residues. The V segment lost 8 bases and the J segment 3 bases; nucleotides outside the gene matches: 10. CDR3 DNA sequence: TGTGCCAGTTCTAGGACCGGGACAGACTACGAGCAGTACTTC. It translates to CASSRTGTDYEQYF.

The V call is TRBV11-2, the J call TRBJ1-5; possibly TRBD1 for D (5 bases). The germline gives CDR1 SGHAT, CDR2 FQNNGV. The CDR3 spans 14 residues. With 1 base removed from V and 10 bases from J, the gap between germline ends came to 14 bases. Here the CDR3 DNA reads TGTGCCAGCAGCTTAGTGCCCAGGGCTCATCCCCAGCATTTT. It encodes CASSLVPRAHPQHF.

The rearrangement uses TRBV28 and TRBJ2-1, with D possibly matching TRBD1 (5 bases). Germline V CDR1 and CDR2: MDHEN, SYDVKM. Trimming took off 4 bases at V and 1 base at J, with 11 bases between the two ends. The CDR3 sequence is 15 residues long. The CDR3 sequence is CASSSMDTSYNEQFF. For the CDR3, the DNA is TGTGCCAGCAGTTCTATGGACACGTCCTACAATGAGCAGTTCTTC.

For this clonotype: At one of its ends the junction is not consistent with the germline gene, which may arise from a read error. The chain joins TRBV11-2 to TRBJ2-7; D may be TRBD2 (5 bases). The germline CDR1 and CDR2 sequences are SGHAT and FQNNGV. The CDR3 has 12 residues. Here the CDR3 reads CASMLDFYEQYF. CDR3 nucleotide sequence: TGTGCCAGCATGCTGGACTTCTACGAACAGTACTTC.